This is a list of T cell receptor beta chains from one sample in a study of blood T cell repertoires in COVID-19. This table comes from immunoSEQ multiplex PCR, and its TCRdb copy is limited to in-frame clones, with some not included. The data hold 200,000 to 300,000 clones, with 80% to 85% observed a single time. Sequenced sample: peripheral blood. Receptors were obtained from a man aged 60 to 69 with acute or convalescent COVID-19. The CDR3 runs from the conserved cysteine through the conserved F or W. A D gene is named only where the DNA matches it firmly. The size field is filled for only some rows; it gives once, few, many or a size class.

NA,TRBJ1-1,TRBD1,TRBV9,TGTGCCAGCAGTAGGAGGACAGGGGGCGCGACTGAAGCTTTCTTT,CASSRRTGGATEAFF
NA,TRBJ2-6,NA,TRBV7-9,TGTGCCAGCAGCTCCCGTTTGGGTCAGGGAGGATCTGGGGCCAACGTCCTGACTTTC,CASSSRLGQGGSGANVLTF
NA,TRBJ1-4,NA,TRBV21-1,TGTGCCAGCAGCGGTCGGGACAGGGGGATTGAAAAACTGTTTTTT,CASSGRDRGIEKLFF
NA,TRBJ2-1,NA,TRBV27,TGTGCCACCTCAGACAGGTCGGATGAGCAGTTCTTC,CATSDRSDEQFF
NA,TRBJ1-2,NA,TRBV19,TGTGCCAGCCGAGGCACAGGGCTAAAGACCTTC,CASRGTGLKTF
NA,TRBJ1-5,TRBD1,TRBV19,TGTGCCAGTAGTGGCGGGACAGACCATCAGCCCCAGCATTTT,CASSGGTDHQPQHF
NA,TRBJ1-5,TRBD1,TRBV19,TGTGCCAGTAACTCCCGTGGACAGGGAGGGCAACAGCCCCAGCATTTT,CASNSRGQGGQQPQHF
NA,TRBJ2-1,NA,TRBV4-1,TGCGCCAGCAGTGACACTAGCTACAATGAGCAGTTCTTC,CASSDTSYNEQFF
few,TRBJ1-3,NA,TRBV5-3,TGTGCCAGAAGCCCTGAGGACTCGGACGGGGCTGGAAACACCATATATTTT,CARSPEDSDGAGNTIYF
NA,TRBJ2-7,TRBD1,TRBV5-1,TGCGCCAGCAGATCGGGACAGGGCTACGAGCAGTACTTC,CASRSGQGYEQYF
NA,TRBJ2-3,TRBD2,TRBV10-3,TGTGCCATCAGTGGGACTAGCCGAAACACAGATACGCAGTATTTT,CAISGTSRNTDTQYF
NA,TRBJ1-5,NA,TRBV29-1,TGCAGCGTTGAAGTAGGGGCAGGTCAGCCCCAGCATTTT,CSVEVGAGQPQHF
NA,TRBJ1-4,NA,TRBV10-3,TGTGCCATCAGGGTAGAAACTAATGAAAAACTGTTTTTT,CAIRVETNEKLFF
NA,TRBJ1-6,TRBD1,TRBV5-1,TGCGCCAGCAGTGCGACAGGGAGGAATTCACCCCTCCACTTT,CASSATGRNSPLHF
NA,TRBJ2-7,NA,TRBV25-1,TGTGCCAGCAGTCCCATGAGGGCGCGCCACGAGCAGTACTTC,CASSPMRARHEQYF
NA,TRBJ2-1,TRBD2,TRBV10-3,TGTGCCACTATGGGACTAGCGGCAACTCAAAATGAGCAGTTCTTC,CATMGLAATQNEQFF
NA,TRBJ2-7,TRBD1,TRBV5-1,TGCGCCAGCAGCGACCGGGACAGGGGCTCCTACGAGCAGTACTTC,CASSDRDRGSYEQYF
NA,TRBJ2-7,NA,TRBV4-1,TGCGCCAGCAGCCAAGAATTGGTAGTCCCCTACGAGCAGTACTTC,CASSQELVVPYEQYF
NA,TRBJ2-7,TRBD2,TRBV18,TGTGCCAGCTCCCCCACTTATAGCGGGGGGCAGACCTACGAGCAGTACTTC,CASSPTYSGGQTYEQYF
once,TRBJ2-3,TRBD2,TRBV10-2,TGCGCCAGCAGTGAGTCCCCAGCGGGGTGGGCAGATACGCAGTATTTT,CASSESPAGWADTQYF
once,TRBJ2-1,TRBD1,TRBV7-9,TGTGCCAGCAGCTTACGCCCCGGGACAGGGAGCAATGAGCAGTTCTTC,CASSLRPGTGSNEQFF
NA,TRBJ2-7,NA,TRBV5-1,TGCGCCAGCAGCTTGGGGCTAGTGGACGAGCAGTACTTC,CASSLGLVDEQYF
NA,TRBJ2-6,NA,TRBV9,TGTGCCAGCAGCCTCAGAGGGGGGGACGCTGGGGCCAACGTCCTGACTTTC,CASSLRGGDAGANVLTF
NA,TRBJ2-5,NA,TRBV11-2,TGTGCCAGCAGCTTAGGACAGACCTACCAAGAGACCCAGTACTTC,CASSLGQTYQETQYF
NA,TRBJ2-1,TRBD2,TRBV5-1,TGCGCCAGCAGCTTACTGGGACTAGCGGGAAACAATGAGCAGTTCTTC,CASSLLGLAGNNEQFF
once,TRBJ2-3,NA,TRBV11-2,TGTGCCAGCAGCACCCACGGTGTTCGCACAGATACGCAGTATTTT,CASSTHGVRTDTQYF
once,TRBJ2-1,NA,TRBV3-1/TRBV3-2,TGTGCCAGCAGCCCTGAGGACTATCTCGCTAGCGATGAGCAGTTCTTC,CASSPEDYLASDEQFF
NA,TRBJ2-1,TRBD2,TRBV18,TGTGCCAGCTCACAGACTAGCGGGAGAATAAATGAGCAGTTCTTC,CASSQTSGRINEQFF
few,TRBJ2-7,TRBD1,TRBV7-9,TGTGCCAGCAGCACACAGGGGTACGAGCAGTACTTC,CASSTQGYEQYF
NA,TRBJ1-1,TRBD1,TRBV12-5,TGTGCTAGTGGTGGGACAGGGTCCACTGAAGCTTTCTTT,CASGGTGSTEAFF
NA,TRBJ1-2,NA,TRBV4-1,TGCGCCAGCAGCCGACCGACAGTAGCTAACTATGGCTACACCTTC,CASSRPTVANYGYTF
few,TRBJ1-1,NA,TRBV28,TGTGCCAGCACCTCGGGGGGCCCGAACACTGAAGCTTTCTTT,CASTSGGPNTEAFF
few,TRBJ1-2,TRBD1,TRBV11-2,TGTGCCAGCAGCTACCAAAACAGGGACAGGGGTTATGGCTACACCTTC,CASSYQNRDRGYGYTF
NA,TRBJ2-7,NA,TRBV3-1/TRBV3-2,TGTGCCAGCAGCACACGGGACAACTCCTACGAGCAGTACTTC,CASSTRDNSYEQYF
NA,TRBJ1-2,NA,TRBV4-1,TGCGCCAGCAGCCAAGACTCAGGGTTCTATGGCTACACCTTC,CASSQDSGFYGYTF
few,TRBJ1-5,NA,TRBV5-6,TGTGCCAGCAGCTCGCAGGGAAGCAGCAATCAGCCCCAGCATTTT,CASSSQGSSNQPQHF
NA,TRBJ1-6,NA,TRBV6-5,TGTGCCAGCAGTTACTCGATGCAGGGGAAATCACCCCTCCACTTT,CASSYSMQGKSPLHF
NA,TRBJ1-2,NA,TRBV18,TGTGCCAGCTCAAAACAGGTCAACGACAACTATGGCTACACCTTC,CASSKQVNDNYGYTF
NA,TRBJ2-1,NA,TRBV2,TGTGCCAGCAGTGAATCCAACAGAGAGCAGTTCTTC,CASSESNREQFF
NA,TRBJ1-2,NA,TRBV4-2,TGTGCCAGCAGCCGAGCCCCAGGGCGCTATGGCTACACCTTC,CASSRAPGRYGYTF
once,TRBJ1-1,NA,TRBV5-1,TGCGCCAGCAGCTTGGAACAGGGAAGGAGGAACACTGAAGCTTTCTTT,CASSLEQGRRNTEAFF
NA,TRBJ2-7,TRBD2,TRBV20-1,TGCAGTGCTAGTGTTCTAGCGGCGACCCCCTACGAGCAGTACTTC,CSASVLAATPYEQYF
once,TRBJ2-3,TRBD1,TRBV5-1,TGCGCCAGCACCCTACTAGGGGGCGAGGCAGATACGCAGTATTTT,CASTLLGGEADTQYF
once,TRBJ1-5,TRBD1,TRBV2,TGTGCCAGCAGCGGGGACAGGGGAAATCAGCCCCAGCATTTT,CASSGDRGNQPQHF
NA,TRBJ1-3,TRBD1,TRBV10-1,TGCGCCAGTAAAGGACAGGACTCTGGAAACACCATATATTTT,CASKGQDSGNTIYF
NA,TRBJ1-1,NA,TRBV27,TGTGCCAGCATTCCACTTGGCAGGTCGAACACTGAAGCTTTCTTT,CASIPLGRSNTEAFF
NA,TRBJ2-2,NA,TRBV5-1,TGCGCCAGCAGCTCAAGTACGGGCACCGGGGAGCTGTTTTTT,CASSSSTGTGELFF
NA,TRBJ2-7,TRBD1,TRBV5-6,TGTGCCAGCAGCCCGGCGACAGGGTACGAGCAGTACTTC,CASSPATGYEQYF
NA,TRBJ1-6,NA,TRBV19,TGTGCCAGTACCTCCCTCCAGACTAATAATTCACCCCTCCACTTT,CASTSLQTNNSPLHF